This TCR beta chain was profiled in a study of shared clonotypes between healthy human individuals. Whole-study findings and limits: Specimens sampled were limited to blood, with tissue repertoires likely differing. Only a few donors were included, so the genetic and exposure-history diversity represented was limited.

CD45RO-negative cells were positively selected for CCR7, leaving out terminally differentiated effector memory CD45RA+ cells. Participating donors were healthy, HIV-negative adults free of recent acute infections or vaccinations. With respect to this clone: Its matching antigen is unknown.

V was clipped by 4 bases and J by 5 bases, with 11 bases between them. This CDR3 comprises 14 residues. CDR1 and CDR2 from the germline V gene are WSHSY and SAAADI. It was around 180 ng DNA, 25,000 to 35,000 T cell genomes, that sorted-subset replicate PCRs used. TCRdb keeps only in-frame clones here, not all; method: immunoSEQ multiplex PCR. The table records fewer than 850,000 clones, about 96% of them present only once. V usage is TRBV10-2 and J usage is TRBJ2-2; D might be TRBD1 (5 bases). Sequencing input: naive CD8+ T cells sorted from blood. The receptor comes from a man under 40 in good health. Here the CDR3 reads CASSGSSGTGELFF. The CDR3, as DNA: TGCGCCAGCAGTGGCTCTTCAGGGACCGGGGAGCTGTTTTTT.